Each of the 2 T cell receptor beta chains below was sequenced from the same sample in a study of blood T cell repertoires in COVID-19. Profiled with immunoSEQ multiplex PCR; TCRdb holds only in-frame clones, not every one. The profile shows about 330,000 clones, 87% of them singletons. Sample: PBMCs or T cells enriched from blood (not recorded which). Receptors originate from a woman aged 25 to 39 who had recovered from COVID-19.

This clone was observed a few times. The V call is TRBV7-2, the J call TRBJ2-7; the match to TRBD2 covers 8 bases. V lost 1 base and J lost 3; bases outside the gene matches: 17. The CDR3 is 19 amino acids. Germline CDR1 reads SGHTA; CDR2 reads FQGNSA. This CDR3 reads CASSLEDVGGGLLIYEQYF. The CDR3 DNA follows: TGTGCCAGCAGCTTAGAGGACGTTGGCGGGGGGCTTCTTATCTACGAGCAGTACTTC.

The chain combines TRBV6-5 with TRBJ2-7, with 7 bases lining up with TRBD1. The germline CDR1 and CDR2 sequences are MNHEY and SVGAGI. Trimming removed 8 bases from V and 0 bases from J; junction bases left unmatched: 1. The CDR3 totals 12 residues. The CDR3 spells CASAGGSYEQYF. The CDR3 coding sequence is TGTGCCAGCGCAGGGGGCTCCTACGAGCAGTACTTC.